These 28 T cell receptor beta chains share one sample of origin, sequenced in a study of OX40 agonist ivuxolimab in advanced cancers. TCRdb's copy holds only in-frame clones and misses some; the assay was immunoSEQ multiplex PCR. There are around 68,000 clones in the sample; around 90% occur only once, and approximately 1.1% lies in the top ten. The sample was CD4+ or CD8+ T cells sorted from blood, taken in a trial of the OX40 agonist ivuxolimab. Receptors were obtained from an adult with an advanced solid tumor such as melanoma, head and neck, liver or kidney cancer.

V usage is TRBV7-8 and J usage is TRBJ2-2; tentatively, D is TRBD1 (5 bases). The CDR3 runs to 15 residues. Germline CDR1 and CDR2: SGHVS and FQNEAQ. V lost 1 base to trimming and J lost 6 bases, with 12 bases between them. CDR3 coding DNA: TGTGCCAGCAGCTTAGAAGGGGTCAGCGCCGGGGAGCTGTTTTTT. This encodes CASSLEGVSAGELFF.

This rearrangement joins TRBV30 to TRBJ1-5, with a tentative D call TRBD1 (6 bases). The CDR3 contains 14 residues. Looked up from germline, CDR1 is GTSNPN and CDR2 is SVGIG (reference sequence). Trimming removed 8 bases from V and 5 bases from J, with 19 bases in between. The CDR3 is CALKAGAGDQPQHF. CDR3 DNA: TGTGCCCTTAAAGCAGGGGCCGGGGATCAGCCCCAGCATTTT.

The V and J genes are TRBV19 and TRBJ2-1; 8 bases match TRBD2. V trimming: 5 bases; J trimming: 3 bases; junction bases outside the gene matches: 6. The CDR3 extends over 15 amino acids. CDR1 is LNHDA, CDR2 SQIVND, per germline (reference sequence). In DNA, the CDR3 is TGTGCCAGTAGTTCGAGCGGGAGAAGCTACAATGAGCAGTTCTTC. Translated, it gives CASSSSGRSYNEQFF. Based on the CDR3 plus reference TRBV19 and TRBJ2-1, the full variable domain is DGGITQSPKYLFRKEGQNVTLSCEQNLNHDAMYWYRQDPGQGLRLIYYSQIVNDFQKGDIAEGYSVSREKKESFPLTVTSAQKNPTAFYLCASSSSGRSYNEQFFGPGTRLTVL.

V is TRBV19 and J is TRBJ2-5; 12 bases are shared with TRBD2. The V and J ends lost 3 bases and 5 bases, in that order; junction bases with no gene match: 10. From germline, CDR1 is LNHDA and CDR2 SQIVND (reference sequence). The CDR3 loop spans 17 amino acids. This CDR3 reads CASSMAQGLAGKETQYF. CDR3 in DNA: TGTGCCAGTAGTATGGCACAAGGACTAGCGGGAAAGGAGACCCAGTACTTC.

This clone came up a few times. V and J are TRBV9 and TRBJ1-1; the D is unclear. In germline, CDR1 is SGDLS, CDR2 YYNGEE. The CDR3 covers 12 residues. Trimming stripped 3 bases from V and 10 bases from J, with 13 bases between. For the CDR3, the DNA is TGTGCCAGCAGCGGCCGATCGGCGGGAGCTTTCTTT. This gives the protein CASSGRSAGAFF.

This chain connects TRBV7-5 to TRBJ1-1; the DNA was not compared with TRBD1, the D call given in the table. TRBV7-5 is a pseudogene. This CDR3 spans 13 amino acids. The CDR3 protein is CASGDSENTEAFF. The CDR3 region has the DNA TGTGCCAGTGGTGACAGTGAGAACACTGAAGCTTTCTTT.

This rearrangement joins TRBV28 to TRBJ2-1; D is perhaps TRBD2 (5 bases). This CDR3 comprises 15 residues. The V gene's germline CDR1 is MDHEN and CDR2 SYDVKM. Trimming removed 3 bases at V and 0 bases at J, with 9 bases between. The CDR3 here is CASSFRRSSYNEQFF. In nucleotides, the CDR3 is TGTGCCAGCAGTTTTCGGAGGAGCTCCTACAATGAGCAGTTCTTC.

The chain uses TRBV29-1 and TRBJ2-5; tentatively, D is TRBD2 (6 bases). The CDR3 runs 13 residues. The V end lost 6 bases, the J end lost 4 bases, and 15 bases lay between the germline ends. From germline, CDR1 is SQVTM and CDR2 ANQGSEA. The CDR3 loop is CSVHGGQGETQYF. The CDR3 DNA reads TGCAGCGTCCACGGAGGGCAGGGAGAGACCCAGTACTTC.

V is TRBV5-5 and J is TRBJ2-7; D is perhaps TRBD1 (7 bases). This CDR3 is 17 amino acids long. Germline loops: CDR1 SGHKS, CDR2 YYEKEE (reference sequence). V dropped 3 bases and J dropped 0 bases, with 19 bases sitting between them. CDR3 coding DNA: TGTGCCAGCAGCTCTAGACAGGGTCGGGGGCTCTCCTACGAGCAGTACTTC. Translated: CASSSRQGRGLSYEQYF.

The chain carries TRBV5-1 and TRBJ2-7, with D possibly being TRBD2 (5 bases). Deletions cut 0 bases from V and 0 bases from J, with 13 bases between. Germline V gives CDR1 SGHRS, CDR2 YFSETQ. The CDR3 totals 16 residues. CDR3 in DNA: TGCGCCAGCAGCTTGGGAGGTACAGAGGGCTCCTACGAGCAGTACTTC. Translation gives CASSLGGTEGSYEQYF.

A single count supports this clone. This sequence joins TRBV27 and TRBJ1-1, with D uncertain. V lost 3 bases, J lost 0 bases, and 8 bases lay in between. Germline assignment: CDR1 MNHEY and CDR2 SMNVEV (reference sequence). The CDR3 length is 14 residues. DNA for the CDR3: TGTGCCAGCAGTTTGTACAGCATGAACACTGAAGCTTTCTTT. It specifies CASSLYSMNTEAFF.

V is TRBV6-6 and J is TRBJ2-3, with 7 bases that match TRBD1. The J segment lost 4 bases and the V segment lost 0 bases, leaving 7 bases of the junction unmatched. Germline CDR1 is MNHNY and CDR2 is SVGAGI (reference sequence). The CDR3 totals 16 residues. CDR3 sequence: CASSYSGGQGADTQYF. The CDR3 DNA reads as TGTGCCAGCAGTTACTCCGGCGGCCAGGGGGCAGATACGCAGTATTTT.

The rearrangement joins TRBV5-4 to TRBJ2-3; maybe TRBD2 (6 bases). The germline V gene encodes CDR1 SGHNT and CDR2 YYREEE (reference sequence). The CDR3 is made up of 15 amino acids. The V end lost 4 bases, the J end lost 0 bases, and 12 bases lay between the germline ends. CDR3 bases: TGTGCCAGCAGCACAGGTGGGGGGAGCACAGATACGCAGTATTTT. Translated: CASSTGGGSTDTQYF. The full variable domain, completed using reference TRBV5-4 and TRBJ2-3, is ETGVTQSPTHLIKTRGQQVTLRCSSQSGHNTVSWYQQALGQGPQFIFQYYREEENGRGNFPPRFSGLQFPNYSSELNVNALELDDSALYLCASSTGGGSTDTQYFGPGTRLTVL.

As concerns this clone: This sample includes further DNA sequences coding for the same CDR3. This rearrangement joins TRBV5-8 to TRBJ1-3, with 10 bases aligning to TRBD1. Germline V gene data show CDR1 as SGHTS and CDR2 as YDEGEE. V shed 1 base, J shed 2 bases, and the junction held 6 bases outside the gene matches. This CDR3 has 17 amino acids. The CDR3 nucleotides are TGTGCCAGCAGCTTGAACGGAGGACAGGGGGCTGGAAACACCATATATTTT. Translation gives CASSLNGGQGAGNTIYF.

The J gene is TRBJ2-3, the V gene TRBV5-1, with D possibly called TRBD1 or TRBD2 (5 bases each). There are 17 residues in the CDR3. V lost 0 bases to trimming and J lost 2 bases, with 16 bases between them. CDR1 and CDR2 from the germline V gene are SGHRS and YFSETQ. The CDR3 loop is CASSLEGTGITTDTQYF. DNA of the CDR3: TGCGCCAGCAGCTTGGAAGGGACGGGCATAACCACAGATACGCAGTATTTT.

The CDR3 sequence is CASSETSGGADTQYF. CDR3 nucleotide sequence: TGTGCCAGCAGCGAAACTAGCGGGGGGGCAGATACGCAGTATTTT. V is TRBV9 and J is TRBJ2-3; 13 nucleotides match TRBD2. V was clipped by 3 bases and J by 4 bases; unmatched bases: 2. The CDR3 runs 15 residues. Germline values: CDR1 SGDLS, CDR2 YYNGEE.

The chain uses TRBV10-3 and TRBJ2-7; no firm D call. Looked up from germline, CDR1 is ENHRY and CDR2 is SYGVKD. The CDR3 totals 15 residues. The V and J ends lost 0 bases and 3 bases respectively, with 12 bases between them. The CDR3 DNA sequence: TGTGCCATCAGTGAGTCGGTCGGGTTAGGCTACGAGCAGTACTTC. Amino acids: CAISESVGLGYEQYF.

This chain uses TRBV25-1 with TRBJ1-2, with D unresolved. V lost 3 bases, J lost 3 bases, and 8 bases lay in between. In germline, CDR1 is MGHDK, CDR2 SYGVNS. This CDR3 has 13 residues. The CDR3 loop is CASSEGRDYGYTF. In DNA, the CDR3 is TGTGCCAGCAGTGAGGGGAGAGACTATGGCTACACCTTC.

CDR3: CASSTAGAMNTEAFF. The DNA of the CDR3 is TGTGCCAGCAGTACAGCGGGGGCGATGAACACTGAAGCTTTCTTT. V gene TRBV6-5 combines with J gene TRBJ1-1, with D perhaps TRBD1 (6 bases). The CDR3 sequence is 15 residues long. Per the germline V gene, CDR1 is MNHEY and CDR2 is SVGAGI. With 5 bases removed from V and 0 bases from J, the gap between germline ends came to 13 bases.

Comment on this clone: The sample carries other DNA sequences with the same CDR3. The chain joins TRBV19 to TRBJ1-2, with TRBD1 as a possible D gene (5 bases). Germline CDR1 and CDR2: LNHDA and SQIVND (reference sequence). The CDR3 totals 12 residues. V was clipped by 3 bases and J by 3 bases, with 5 bases between them. The CDR3 nucleotides are TGTGCCAGTAGTATCAGGGACTATGGCTACACCTTC. Its protein product is CASSIRDYGYTF.

V and J are TRBV9 and TRBJ2-1; 8 nucleotides match TRBD2. The CDR3 extends over 15 amino acids. V dropped 4 bases and J dropped 3; count of bases not matched to a gene: 6. Germline V gene lookup returns CDR1 SGDLS and CDR2 YYNGEE. CDR3 DNA: TGTGCCAGCAGCTCCGGGGGGGAGAACTACAATGAGCAGTTCTTC. Protein sequence: CASSSGGENYNEQFF.

The chain joins TRBV2 to TRBJ1-2; TRBD1 is a possible D gene (6 bases). The CDR3 contains 14 residues. The V end was cut by 7 bases, the J end by 1 base, with 13 bases between. Per germline, CDR1 SNHLY and CDR2 FYNNEI. CDR3 amino acids: CASTLDSRNYGYTF. The CDR3 DNA is TGTGCCAGCACCTTGGACAGCCGTAACTATGGCTACACCTTC.

The chain joins TRBV7-9 to TRBJ1-4; D is unresolved. Germline CDR1 is SEHNR and CDR2 is FQNEAQ (reference sequence). V lost 1 base to trimming and J lost 1 base, with 7 bases between them. This CDR3 is 15 amino acids long. DNA for the CDR3: TGTGCCAGCAGCTTAGGATCGGTAACTAATGAAAAACTGTTTTTT. It encodes CASSLGSVTNEKLFF. Filled out from reference TRBV7-9 and TRBJ1-4, the complete variable domain reads DTGVSQNPRHKITKRGQNVTFRCDPISEHNRLYWYRQTLGQGPEFLTYFQNEAQLEKSRLLSDRFSAERPKGSFSTLEIQRTEQGDSAMYLCASSLGSVTNEKLFFGSGTQLSVL.

The chain has TRBV30 and TRBJ1-6; 9 positions match TRBD1. Trimming removed 3 bases from V and 10 bases from J; junction bases left unmatched: 10. The CDR3 runs 15 residues. Germline V gene sequence: CDR1 GTSNPN, CDR2 SVGIG (reference sequence). The DNA for the CDR3 is TGTGCCTGGAGGCAAGGACAGGGGATCATCTCACCCCTCCACTTT. It encodes CAWRQGQGIISPLHF. The variable domain in full, completed from reference TRBV30 and TRBJ1-6, reads SQTIHQWPATLVQPVGSPLSLECTVEGTSNPNLYWYRQAAGRGLQLLFYSVGIGQISSEVPQNLSASRPQDRQFILSSKKLLLSDSGFYLCAWRQGQGIISPLHFGNGTRLTVT.

The rearrangement links TRBV6-5 to TRBJ2-5; 11 bases fit TRBD2. The V segment lost 7 bases and the J segment 4 bases; nucleotides outside the gene matches: 8. Germline V lookup: CDR1 MNHEY, CDR2 SVGAGI. The CDR3 length is 15 residues. This CDR3 reads CASNPGTSGRETQYF. The CDR3 DNA follows: TGTGCCAGCAATCCCGGGACTAGCGGTCGAGAGACCCAGTACTTC.

The rearrangement links TRBV19 to TRBJ2-5, with 9 bases identical to TRBD2. The germline V gene encodes CDR1 LNHDA and CDR2 SQIVND (reference sequence). J was trimmed by 5 bases and V by 3 bases; bases with no gene match: 4. The CDR3 totals 14 residues. CDR3 in DNA: TGTGCCAGTAGTATTATCGCGGGAGGGGAGACCCAGTACTTC. Translated: CASSIIAGGETQYF.

V and J are TRBV30 and TRBJ1-3; D is unclear. Germline CDR1 is GTSNPN and CDR2 is SVGIG (reference sequence). V lost 5 bases and J 0 bases, leaving 11 bases between the germline ends. The CDR3 is 14 amino acids. Written as DNA, the CDR3 is TGTGCCTGGGCTAGGACCTACTCTGGAAACACCATATATTTT. This gives the protein CAWARTYSGNTIYF.

This chain joins TRBV29-1 and TRBJ2-3, with D maybe TRBD1 (6 bases). V dropped 3 bases and J dropped 5 bases, with 6 bases sitting between them. CDR1 and CDR2 (germline): SQVTM, ANQGSEA. This CDR3 is built from 11 residues. The CDR3 DNA sequence: TGCAGCGTTGAGACAGGAGATACGCAGTATTTT. Amino acids: CSVETGDTQYF.